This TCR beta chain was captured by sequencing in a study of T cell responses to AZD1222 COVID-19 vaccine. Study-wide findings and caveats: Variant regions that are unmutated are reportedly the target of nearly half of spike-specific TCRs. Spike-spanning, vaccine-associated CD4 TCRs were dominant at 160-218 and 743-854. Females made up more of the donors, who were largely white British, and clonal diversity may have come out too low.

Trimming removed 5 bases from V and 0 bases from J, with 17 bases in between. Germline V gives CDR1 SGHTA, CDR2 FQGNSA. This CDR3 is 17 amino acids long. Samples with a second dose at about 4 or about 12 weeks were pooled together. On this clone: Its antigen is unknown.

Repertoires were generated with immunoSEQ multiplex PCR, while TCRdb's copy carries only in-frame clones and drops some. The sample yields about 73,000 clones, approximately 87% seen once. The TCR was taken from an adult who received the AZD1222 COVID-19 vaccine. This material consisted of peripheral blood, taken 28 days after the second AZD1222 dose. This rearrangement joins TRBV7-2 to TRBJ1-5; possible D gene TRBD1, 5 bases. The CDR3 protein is CASSPKGRVYSNQPQHF. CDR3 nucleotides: TGTGCCAGCAGCCCGAAGGGACGGGTGTATAGCAATCAGCCCCAGCATTTT.